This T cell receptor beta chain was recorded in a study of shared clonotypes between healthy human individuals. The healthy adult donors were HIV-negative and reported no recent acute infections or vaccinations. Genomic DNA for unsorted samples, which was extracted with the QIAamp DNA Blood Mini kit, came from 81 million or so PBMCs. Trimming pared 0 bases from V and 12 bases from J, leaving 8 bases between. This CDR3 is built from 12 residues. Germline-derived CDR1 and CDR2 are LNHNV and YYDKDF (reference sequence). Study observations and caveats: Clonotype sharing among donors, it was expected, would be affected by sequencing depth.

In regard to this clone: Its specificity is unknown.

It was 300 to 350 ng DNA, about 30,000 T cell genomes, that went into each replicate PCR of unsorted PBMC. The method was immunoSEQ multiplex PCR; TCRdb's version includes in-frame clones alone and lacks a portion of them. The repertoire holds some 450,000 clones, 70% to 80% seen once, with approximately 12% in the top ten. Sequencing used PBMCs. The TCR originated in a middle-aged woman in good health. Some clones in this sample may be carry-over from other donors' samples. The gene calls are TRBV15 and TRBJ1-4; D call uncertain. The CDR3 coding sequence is TGTGCCACCAGCAGAGATAAGCCACAACTGTTTTTT. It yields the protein CATSRDKPQLFF.